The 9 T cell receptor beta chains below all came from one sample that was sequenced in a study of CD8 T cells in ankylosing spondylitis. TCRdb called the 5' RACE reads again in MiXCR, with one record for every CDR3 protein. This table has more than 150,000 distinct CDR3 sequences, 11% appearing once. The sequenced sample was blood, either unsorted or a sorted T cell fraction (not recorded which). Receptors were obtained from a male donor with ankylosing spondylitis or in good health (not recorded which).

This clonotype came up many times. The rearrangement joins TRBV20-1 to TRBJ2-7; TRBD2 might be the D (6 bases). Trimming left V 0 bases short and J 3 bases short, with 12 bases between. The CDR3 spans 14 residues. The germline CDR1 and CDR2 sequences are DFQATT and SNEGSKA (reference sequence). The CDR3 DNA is TGCAGTGCTAGAGAAGGACTATCATTCTACGAGCAGTACTTC. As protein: CSAREGLSFYEQYF.

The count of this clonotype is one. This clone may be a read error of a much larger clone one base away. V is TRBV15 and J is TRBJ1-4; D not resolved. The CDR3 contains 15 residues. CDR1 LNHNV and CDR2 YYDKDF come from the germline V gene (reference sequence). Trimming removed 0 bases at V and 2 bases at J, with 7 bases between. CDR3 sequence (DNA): TGTGCCACCAGCAGAGAAATGGGCACTAATGAAAAACTGTTTTTT. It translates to CATSREMGTNEKLFF.

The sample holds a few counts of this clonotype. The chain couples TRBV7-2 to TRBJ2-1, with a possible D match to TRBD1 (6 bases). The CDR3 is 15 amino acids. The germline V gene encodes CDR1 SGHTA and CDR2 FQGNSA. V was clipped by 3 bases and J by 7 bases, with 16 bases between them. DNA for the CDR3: TGTGCCAGCAGCTTGACCGCAGGGGAGTTTAATGAGCAGTTCTTC. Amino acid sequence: CASSLTAGEFNEQFF.

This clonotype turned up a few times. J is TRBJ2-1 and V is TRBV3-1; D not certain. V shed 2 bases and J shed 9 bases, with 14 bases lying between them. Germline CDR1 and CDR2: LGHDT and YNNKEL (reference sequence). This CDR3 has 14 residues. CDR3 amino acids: CASSQTALASEQFF. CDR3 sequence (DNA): TGTGCCAGCAGCCAAACTGCTTTAGCCAGTGAGCAGTTCTTC.

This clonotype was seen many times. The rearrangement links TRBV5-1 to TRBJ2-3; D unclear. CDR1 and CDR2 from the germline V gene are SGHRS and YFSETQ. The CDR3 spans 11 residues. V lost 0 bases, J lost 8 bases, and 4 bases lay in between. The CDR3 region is CASSLGSTQYF. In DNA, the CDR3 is TGCGCCAGCAGCTTGGGGAGTACGCAGTATTTT.

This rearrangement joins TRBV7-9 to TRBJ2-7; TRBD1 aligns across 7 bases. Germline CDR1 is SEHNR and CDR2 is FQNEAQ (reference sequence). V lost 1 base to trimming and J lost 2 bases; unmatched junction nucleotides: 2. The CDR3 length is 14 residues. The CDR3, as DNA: TGTGCCAGCAGCTTAGGGACAGGAACCTACGAGCAGTACTTC. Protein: CASSLGTGTYEQYF.

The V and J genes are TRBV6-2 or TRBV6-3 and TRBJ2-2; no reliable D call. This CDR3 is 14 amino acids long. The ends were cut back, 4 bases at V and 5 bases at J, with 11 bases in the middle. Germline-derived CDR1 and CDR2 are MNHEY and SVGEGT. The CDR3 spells CASSFRALTGELFF. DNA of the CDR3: TGTGCCAGCAGTTTCCGGGCCCTAACCGGGGAGCTGTTTTTT.

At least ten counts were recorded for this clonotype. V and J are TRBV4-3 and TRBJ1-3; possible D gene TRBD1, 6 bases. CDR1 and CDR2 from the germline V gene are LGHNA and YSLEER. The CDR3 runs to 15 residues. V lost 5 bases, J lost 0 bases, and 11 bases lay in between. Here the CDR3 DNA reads TGCGCCAGCAGCGCATCAGGGGTCTCTGGAAACACCATATATTTT. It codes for CASSASGVSGNTIYF.

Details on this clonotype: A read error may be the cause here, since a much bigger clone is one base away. CDR3 sequence: CASSTGQPINYGYTF. CDR3 DNA sequence: TGCGCCAGCAGCACCGGACAGCCCATTAACTATGGCTACACCTTC. The gene calls are TRBV5-1 and TRBJ1-2; D is possibly TRBD1 (6 bases). V was pared by 4 bases and J by 1 base, with 14 bases between. This CDR3 contains 15 residues. Germline V gives CDR1 SGHRS, CDR2 YFSETQ.